This T cell receptor (beta chain) was found in a study of T cells in Graves' hyperthyroidism and ophthalmopathy. Study-wide results and limits: Blood also held most thyroid clonotypes expanded beyond 0.001.

J gave up 3 bases and V 4 bases, and 3 bases lay outside the gene matches. Germline CDR1 is LGHDT and CDR2 is YNNKEL (reference sequence). The CDR3 extends over 14 amino acids. RNA transcripts provided the source from which TCR beta CDR3 regions were amplified. The TCR CDR3 first-round RT-PCR relied on the HTBI primer set. One entry per CDR3 protein results from TCRdb running MiXCR on the multiplex PCR reads. The sample has around 600,000 distinct CDR3 sequences, about 14% seen once. Researchers barred patients who had uncontrolled infection, other autoimmune disease, pregnancy or lactation. Clinical symptoms, serum thyroxine and TRAb, thyroid ultrasound and orbital computed tomography were used for the diagnoses. Remarks on this clonotype: Antigen unknown.

The chain joins TRBV3-1 to TRBJ2-3; 8 positions match TRBD2. The specimen sequenced was blood. This clonotype originated in a woman between 50 and 59 years old with Graves' ophthalmopathy. The CDR3 nucleotides are TGTGCCAGCAGCCGACTAGCGCAGACAGATACGCAGTATTTT. Translating gives CASSRLAQTDTQYF.